This T cell receptor beta chain was identified in a study of blood T cell repertoires in COVID-19. Study overall: Spain, Italy and the United States supplied samples that represented acute and convalescent COVID-19. Sources were T cells, B-cell-depleted T cells, or PBMCs; the material itself was cDNA or gDNA.

Original processing notes: Amplification of reference gene primers was used by the study to estimate nucleated cell counts. Profiled with immunoSEQ multiplex PCR; TCRdb holds only in-frame clones, not every one. From that table come the V and J calls and clone size; the DNA was used to work out D and trimming. Of approximately 100,000 clones listed, roughly 80% were seen once; the top ten hold roughly 18%. Germline assignment: CDR1 SGHTA and CDR2 FQGNSA. The length of the CDR3 is 13 residues. Trimming pared 7 bases from V and 3 bases from J, leaving 10 bases between. The source is a woman aged 60-70 years with acute or convalescent COVID-19. Sequenced input: peripheral blood. The chain combines TRBV7-2 with TRBJ1-5; D not resolved. This CDR3 reads CASTTAVNQPQHF. CDR3 sequence (DNA): TGTGCCAGCACTACAGCTGTCAATCAGCCCCAGCATTTT.